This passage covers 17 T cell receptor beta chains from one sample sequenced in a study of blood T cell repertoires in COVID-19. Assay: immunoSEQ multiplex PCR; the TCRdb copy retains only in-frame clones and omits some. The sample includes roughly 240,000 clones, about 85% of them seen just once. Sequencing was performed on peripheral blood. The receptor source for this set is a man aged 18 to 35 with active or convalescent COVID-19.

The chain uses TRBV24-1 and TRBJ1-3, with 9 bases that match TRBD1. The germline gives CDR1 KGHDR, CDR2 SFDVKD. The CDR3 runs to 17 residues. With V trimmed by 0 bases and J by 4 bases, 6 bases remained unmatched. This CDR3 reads CATSDLGDRGEGNTIYF. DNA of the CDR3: TGTGCCACCAGTGATTTGGGTGACAGGGGGGAAGGAAACACCATATATTTT.

The CDR3 nucleotides read TGTGCCAGCAGTGAACAGGTCGCCAATCAGCCCCAGCATTTT. Translation gives CASSEQVANQPQHF. This chain links TRBV2 with TRBJ1-5; D is undetermined. V was shortened by 2 bases and J by 3 bases, with 8 bases between the two germline ends. The CDR3 contains 14 residues. Germline V CDR1 and CDR2: SNHLY, FYNNEI. The full variable domain, rest sourced from reference TRBV2 and TRBJ1-5, is EPEVTQTPSHQVTQMGQEVILRCVPISNHLYFYWYRQILGQKVEFLVSFYNNEISEKSEIFDDQFSVERPDGSNFTLKIRSTKLEDSAMYFCASSEQVANQPQHFGDGTRLSIL.

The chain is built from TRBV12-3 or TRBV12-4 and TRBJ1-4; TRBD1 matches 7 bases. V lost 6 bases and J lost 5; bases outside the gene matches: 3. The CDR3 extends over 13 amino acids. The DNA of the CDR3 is TGTGCCAGCAGCCCGACAGGGAATGAAAAACTGTTTTTT. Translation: CASSPTGNEKLFF.

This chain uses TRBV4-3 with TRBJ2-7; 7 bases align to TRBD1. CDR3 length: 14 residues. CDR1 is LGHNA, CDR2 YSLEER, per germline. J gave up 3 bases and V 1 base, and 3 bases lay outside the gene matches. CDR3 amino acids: CASSQAGTDYEQYF. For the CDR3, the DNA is TGCGCCAGCAGCCAAGCCGGGACAGACTACGAGCAGTACTTC.

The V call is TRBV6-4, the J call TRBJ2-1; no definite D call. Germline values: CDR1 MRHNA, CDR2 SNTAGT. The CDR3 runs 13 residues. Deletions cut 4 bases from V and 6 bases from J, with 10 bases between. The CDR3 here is CASSGLAGNEQFF. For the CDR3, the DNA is TGTGCCAGCAGTGGATTGGCTGGCAATGAGCAGTTCTTC.

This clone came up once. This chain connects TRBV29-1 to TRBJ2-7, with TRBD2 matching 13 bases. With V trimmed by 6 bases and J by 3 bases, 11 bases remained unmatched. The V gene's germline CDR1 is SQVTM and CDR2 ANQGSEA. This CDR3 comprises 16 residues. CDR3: CSVATGTSGDLYEQYF. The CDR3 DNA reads TGCAGCGTAGCTACCGGGACTAGCGGGGATCTCTACGAGCAGTACTTC.

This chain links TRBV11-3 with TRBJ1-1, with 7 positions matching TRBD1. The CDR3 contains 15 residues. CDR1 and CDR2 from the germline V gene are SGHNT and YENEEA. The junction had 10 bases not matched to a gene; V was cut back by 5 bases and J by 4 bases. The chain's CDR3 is CASSPPDRAGTEAFF. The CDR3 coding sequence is TGTGCCAGCAGCCCGCCCGACAGGGCAGGCACTGAAGCTTTCTTT. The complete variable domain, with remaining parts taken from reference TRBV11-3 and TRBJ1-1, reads EAGVVQSPRYKIIEKKQPVAFWCNPISGHNTLYWYLQNLGQGPELLIRYENEEAVDDSQLPKDRFSAERLKGVDSTLKIQPAELGDSAVYLCASSPPDRAGTEAFFGQGTRLTVV.

The CDR3 region is CASSQDRTGGWYEQYF. The CDR3 DNA follows: TGTGCCAGCAGCCAAGATAGGACAGGGGGCTGGTACGAGCAGTACTTC. The genes are TRBV3-1 (or the pseudogene TRBV3-2) and TRBJ2-7, with TRBD1 identical over 11 bases. Germline CDR1 and CDR2: LGHDT and YNNKEL (reference sequence). The V segment lost 0 bases and the J segment 4 bases; nucleotides outside the gene matches: 5. This CDR3 is built from 16 residues.

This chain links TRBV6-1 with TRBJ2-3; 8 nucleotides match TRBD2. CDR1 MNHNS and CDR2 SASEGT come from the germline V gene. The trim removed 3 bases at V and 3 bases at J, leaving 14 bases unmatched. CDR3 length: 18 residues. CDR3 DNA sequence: TGTGCCAGCAGTGAGGTCGCGGGGGGTTACTTAGTAACAGATACGCAGTATTTT. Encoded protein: CASSEVAGGYLVTDTQYF.

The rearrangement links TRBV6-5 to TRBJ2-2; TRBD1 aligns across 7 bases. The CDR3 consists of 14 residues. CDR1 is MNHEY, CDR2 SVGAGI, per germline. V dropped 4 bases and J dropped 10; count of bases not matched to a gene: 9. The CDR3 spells CASSWDSPPQELFF. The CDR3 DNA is TGTGCCAGCAGTTGGGACAGTCCCCCCCAGGAGCTGTTTTTT.

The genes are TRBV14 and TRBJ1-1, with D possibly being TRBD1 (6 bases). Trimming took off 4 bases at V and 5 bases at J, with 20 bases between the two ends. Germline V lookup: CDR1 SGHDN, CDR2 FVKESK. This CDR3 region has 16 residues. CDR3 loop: CASSRRGGRSRTEAFF. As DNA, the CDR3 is TGTGCCAGCAGCCGGCGGGGGGGGCGGAGTAGGACTGAAGCTTTCTTT.

The CDR3 DNA reads as TGTGCCAGCAGCGTAGCTCCGCACCCGGAGGGGACCATATATTTT. Protein: CASSVAPHPEGTIYF. This chain uses TRBV9 with TRBJ1-3; maybe TRBD1 (5 bases). CDR3 length equals 15 residues. Per the germline V gene, CDR1 is SGDLS and CDR2 is YYNGEE. The V end lost 0 bases, the J end lost 10 bases, and 17 bases lay between the germline ends.

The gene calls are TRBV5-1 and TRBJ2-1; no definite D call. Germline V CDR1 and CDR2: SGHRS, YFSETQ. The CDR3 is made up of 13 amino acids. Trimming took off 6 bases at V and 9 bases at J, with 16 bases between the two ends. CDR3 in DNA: TGCGCCAGCACCTTCACAAGTGGTTCTGAGCAGTTCTTC. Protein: CASTFTSGSEQFF.

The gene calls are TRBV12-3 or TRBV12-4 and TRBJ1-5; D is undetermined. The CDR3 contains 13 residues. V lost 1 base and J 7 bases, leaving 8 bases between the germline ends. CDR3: CASSLGGFQPQHF. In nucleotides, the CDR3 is TGTGCCAGCAGTTTAGGAGGCTTCCAGCCCCAGCATTTT.

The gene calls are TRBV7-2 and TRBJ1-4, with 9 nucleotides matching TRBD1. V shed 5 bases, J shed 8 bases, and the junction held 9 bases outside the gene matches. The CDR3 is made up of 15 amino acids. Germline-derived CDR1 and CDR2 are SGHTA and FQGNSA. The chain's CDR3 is CASSKGDRDLEKLFF. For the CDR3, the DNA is TGTGCCAGCAGCAAAGGGGACAGGGATCTCGAAAAACTGTTTTTT.

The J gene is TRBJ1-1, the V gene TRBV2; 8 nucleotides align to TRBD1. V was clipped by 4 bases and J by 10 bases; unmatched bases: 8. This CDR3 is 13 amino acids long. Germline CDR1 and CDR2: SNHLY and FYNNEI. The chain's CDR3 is CASSGDRTGPAFF. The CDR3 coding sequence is TGTGCCAGCAGTGGCGATCGGACAGGGCCAGCTTTCTTT.

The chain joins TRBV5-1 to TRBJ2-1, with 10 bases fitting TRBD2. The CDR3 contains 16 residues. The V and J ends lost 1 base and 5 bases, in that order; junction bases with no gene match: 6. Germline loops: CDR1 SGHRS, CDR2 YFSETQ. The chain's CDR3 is CASSLPSGRANNEQFF. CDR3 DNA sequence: TGCGCCAGCAGCTTGCCTAGCGGGAGAGCAAACAATGAGCAGTTCTTC.